The rows below give T cell receptor beta chains drawn from one sample of a study of pediatric ulcerative colitis. The method was immunoSEQ multiplex PCR; TCRdb's version includes in-frame clones alone and lacks a portion of them. The sample lists 16,000 or so clones, roughly 70% occurring once. The sequencing sample was made of gut tissue. The origin of the receptors is a boy between 10 and 17 years old with moderate ulcerative colitis. CDR3s include the opening cysteine and the closing phenylalanine or tryptophan. D genes are given only for firm matches. A row's size may be missing; if present it is once, few, many or a size class.

J gene	V gene	clone size	D gene	CDR3 protein	CDR3 DNA
TRBJ1-2	TRBV6-1	.	TRBD1	CASRESGTGDYGYTF	TGTGCCAGCAGGGAATCCGGGACAGGGGACTATGGCTACACCTTC
TRBJ2-1	TRBV13	.	.	CASSLGPGYNEQFF	TGTGCCAGCAGCTTAGGTCCAGGTTACAATGAGCAGTTCTTC
TRBJ1-5	TRBV19	.	TRBD1	CASSTSTGNQPQHF	TGTGCCAGTAGTACGTCGACAGGGAATCAGCCCCAGCATTTT
TRBJ1-2	TRBV30	.	TRBD1	CAVTRQGVFGYTF	TGTGCCGTCACCAGGCAGGGGGTCTTCGGCTACACCTTC
TRBJ2-1	TRBV5-1	.	.	CASSLTGPKFF	TGCGCCAGCAGCTTAACCGGGCCAAAGTTCTTC
TRBJ1-2	TRBV20-1	.	.	CSARAGRESTF	TGCAGTGCTAGGGCAGGGAGGGAGTCCACCTTC
TRBJ1-2	TRBV15	.	.	CATSREGGRGYGYTF	TGTGCCACCAGCAGGGAGGGTGGCAGGGGCTATGGCTACACCTTC
TRBJ2-7	TRBV10-3	once	TRBD1	CAISEPGQGRDEQYF	TGTGCCATCAGTGAACCGGGACAGGGGAGAGACGAGCAGTACTTC
TRBJ2-1	TRBV7-3	few	TRBD2	CASSFSPTSRSYNEQFF	TGTGCCAGCAGCTTCTCCCCGACTAGCCGGTCCTACAATGAGCAGTTCTTC
TRBJ2-5	TRBV5-1	once	TRBD2	CASSALWGGSQETQYF	TGCGCCAGCAGCGCCCTATGGGGAGGGTCCCAAGAGACCCAGTACTTC
TRBJ1-1	TRBV19	few	.	CASKANRDNTEAFF	TGTGCCAGTAAAGCCAACAGGGACAACACTGAAGCTTTCTTT
TRBJ2-5	TRBV27	.	.	CASRGGGGQETQYF	TGTGCCAGCAGGGGAGGGGGGGGGCAAGAGACCCAGTACTTC
TRBJ2-7	TRBV6-5	.	.	CASSQSFASKQYF	TGTGCCAGCAGCCAGTCTTTCGCCTCTAAGCAGTACTTC
TRBJ2-2	TRBV9	.	.	CASSVSTATGELFF	TGTGCCAGCAGCGTTTCCACGGCTACCGGGGAGCTGTTTTTT
TRBJ2-7	TRBV10-3	.	TRBD1	CAIRGQETSYEQYF	TGTGCCATCAGGGGACAGGAGACTTCCTACGAGCAGTACTTC
TRBJ1-5	TRBV2	.	.	CASRGWDDNQPQHF	TGTGCCAGCAGGGGCTGGGACGACAATCAGCCCCAGCATTTT
TRBJ1-5	TRBV6-1	once	.	CASRVGNQPQHF	TGTGCCAGCAGGGTGGGCAATCAGCCCCAGCATTTT
TRBJ1-1	TRBV30	.	.	CAWMNTEAFF	TGTGCCTGGATGAACACTGAAGCTTTCTTT
TRBJ2-5	TRBV5-1	.	TRBD2	CASGSGGEETQYF	TGCGCCAGCGGTAGCGGGGGGGAAGAGACCCAGTACTTC